This T cell receptor (beta chain) was recorded in a study of vaccination effects on CD4 cells after COVID-19. Study-level information: Wells of two million PBMC each were grown with about 9.8 IU/ml IL-2 and about 9.6 ug/ml peptides.

On this clone: Its antigen remains unknown.

Study conclusions and caveats: Both infection-induced and vaccine-induced clones contracted markedly at late post-vaccination timepoints. Early post-infection timepoints were missing from the study, which also had few convalescent patients.

Following culture for more than 9 days, CD4+ T cells were isolated. Cultures received IL-2 medium that replaced half the medium on days 3 and 7. The germline CDR1 and CDR2 sequences are KGHSH and LQKENI. Trimming removed 6 bases from V and 0 bases from J, with 16 bases in between. The CDR3 is 16 amino acids. The table came from immunoSEQ multiplex PCR; TCRdb's copy has only in-frame clones and leaves some out. The sample has about 58,000 clones, about 83% seen once. Here the sequenced sample was CD4+ T cells from PBMCs cultured without peptide, taken before COVID-19 vaccination. This TCR was sampled from a human donor who received a COVID-19 vaccine. This chain joins TRBV18 and TRBJ2-3, with a possible D match to TRBD1 (6 bases). DNA for the CDR3: TGTGCCAGCTCCCCAAACCCCAGGGGAAGCACAGATACGCAGTATTTT. Protein: CASSPNPRGSTDTQYF.